One sample yielded the 17 T cell receptor beta chains listed below, sequenced in a study of T cells in Graves' hyperthyroidism and ophthalmopathy. Researchers took RNA transcripts and amplified the TCR beta CDR3 regions from them. First-round RT-PCR of the TCR CDR3 relied on the HTBI primer set. In TCRdb, the multiplex PCR reads were re-called with MiXCR into one record per CDR3 protein. This table has 470,000 or so distinct CDR3 sequences, around 20% appearing once. Sequenced: blood. Receptors were obtained from a man younger than 35 with Graves' hyperthyroidism.

In its sample, this clonotype was seen many times. The gene calls are TRBV2 and TRBJ2-6, with D possibly TRBD1 on 6 matching bases. Germline CDR1 and CDR2: SNHLY and FYNNEI. CDR3 length: 17 amino acids. Trimming shortened V by 5 bases and J by 0 bases, and 14 bases separated the two germline ends. The CDR3, as DNA: TGTGCCAGCAGTTACACAGGGACCTCCTCTGGGGCCAACGTCCTGACTTTC. It is translated as CASSYTGTSSGANVLTF.

The V and J genes are TRBV2 and TRBJ2-5, with D unclear. Germline CDR1 is SNHLY and CDR2 is FYNNEI. Trimming cost V 1 base and J 1 base, with 4 bases left between them. The CDR3 loop spans 13 amino acids. DNA of the CDR3: TGTGCCAGCAGTGAAGGGTCCCAAGAGACCCAGTACTTC. It yields the protein CASSEGSQETQYF.

The chain joins TRBV5-1 to TRBJ1-2; D remains ambiguous. CDR3 size: 14 residues. CDR1 SGHRS and CDR2 YFSETQ come from the germline V gene. With 3 bases removed from V and 0 bases from J, the gap between germline ends came to 9 bases. The CDR3 loop is CASSSDRPNYGYTF. In DNA, the CDR3 is TGCGCCAGCAGCTCGGACCGACCTAACTATGGCTACACCTTC. The full variable domain, with the rest looked up from reference TRBV5-1 and TRBJ1-2, is KAGVTQTPRYLIKTRGQQVTLSCSPISGHRSVSWYQQTPGQGLQFLFEYFSETQRNKGNFPGRFSGRQFSNSRSEMNVSTLELGDSALYLCASSSDRPNYGYTFGSGTRLTVV.

This clonotype has just a few counts. Being one base from a much bigger clone, this may be a read error. This sequence joins TRBV6-2 or TRBV6-3 and TRBJ1-2, with TRBD1 as a possible D gene (5 bases). Germline CDR1 MNHEY, CDR2 SVGEGT. This CDR3 has 16 amino acids. CDR3 loop: CASSLLGTEPPYGHTF. The CDR3 region has the DNA TGTGCCAGCAGCCTACTCGGGACCGAGCCACCCTATGGCCACACCTTC.

The sample holds one count of this clonotype. The chain has TRBV7-9 and TRBJ2-7; TRBD1 matches 8 bases. CDR1 is SEHNR and CDR2 is FQNEAQ in the germline V gene (reference sequence). The CDR3 is made up of 14 amino acids. V shed 5 bases and J 7 bases; nucleotides not matched to a gene: 10. The CDR3 spells CASSPRTGFGEQYF. CDR3 bases: TGTGCCAGCAGCCCTCGGACAGGGTTTGGGGAGCAGTACTTC.

This clonotype was counted a few times. The genes are TRBV11-1 and TRBJ2-2, with a tentative D call TRBD1 (6 bases). Germline values: CDR1 SGHAT, CDR2 FQDESV (reference sequence). V was cut by 1 base and J by 1 base, with 10 bases left in between. The CDR3 has 16 residues. The CDR3 region is CASSLGLTGNTGELFF. The DNA of the CDR3 is TGTGCCAGCAGCTTAGGATTGACAGGGAACACCGGGGAGCTGTTTTTT.

This clonotype was detected a few times. This chain links TRBV19 with TRBJ2-5; D call uncertain. CDR1 is LNHDA and CDR2 is SQIVND in the germline V gene (reference sequence). The CDR3 runs 13 residues. Deletions cut 1 base from V and 6 bases from J, with 9 bases between. CDR3 DNA sequence: TGTGCCAGTAGTATAGTCCTGGGAAAGACCCAGTACTTC. Its translation is CASSIVLGKTQYF. Using reference TRBV19 and TRBJ2-5 for the parts outside the CDR3, the full variable domain is DGGITQSPKYLFRKEGQNVTLSCEQNLNHDAMYWYRQDPGQGLRLIYYSQIVNDFQKGDIAEGYSVSREKKESFPLTVTSAQKNPTAFYLCASSIVLGKTQYFGPGTRLLVL.

This clonotype came up many times. This chain joins TRBV30 and TRBJ2-7; 7 bases are a match to TRBD1. The germline V gene has CDR1 GTSNPN and CDR2 SVGIG (reference sequence). Trimming removed 4 bases from V and 2 bases from J; junction bases left unmatched: 5. The CDR3 is 13 amino acids. The CDR3 DNA sequence: TGTGCCTGGATTGGACAGGACACCTACGAGCAGTACTTC. Protein product: CAWIGQDTYEQYF.

This clonotype was recorded at least ten times. The CDR3 coding sequence is TGTGCCATCAGTGAGTCTGGGGCCAACGTCCTGACTTTC. It specifies CAISESGANVLTF. The rearrangement uses TRBV10-3 and TRBJ2-6, with no clear D. The CDR3 contains 13 residues. V was trimmed by 0 bases and J by 3 bases, leaving 0 bases between them. The germline V gene has CDR1 ENHRY and CDR2 SYGVKD.

This clonotype was seen at least ten times. The CDR3 DNA is TGTGCCAGCAACAACCTCGGGGGCGGGTACGAGCAGTACTTC. Translating gives CASNNLGGGYEQYF. The chain links TRBV28 to TRBJ2-7, with D possibly called TRBD1 or TRBD2 (6 bases each). Germline CDR1 is MDHEN and CDR2 is SYDVKM. This CDR3 contains 14 residues. Deletions cut 7 bases from V and 4 bases from J, with 17 bases between.

This clonotype appeared many times. The chain employs TRBV11-2 and TRBJ1-5; tentative D call: TRBD1 (5 bases). The CDR3 has 16 amino acids. V gave up 1 base and J gave up 0 bases, with 10 bases separating them. Per germline, CDR1 SGHAT and CDR2 FQNNGV. As DNA, the CDR3 is TGTGCCAGCAGCTTAGTAGGACACTCTAGCAATCAGCCCCAGCATTTT. It specifies CASSLVGHSSNQPQHF.

This clonotype showed up many times. The V gene is TRBV10-3, the J gene TRBJ2-7, with D maybe TRBD1 (6 bases). Germline CDR1 reads ENHRY; CDR2 reads SYGVKD. The CDR3 has 14 residues. V lost 0 bases and J lost 3, with 9 bases in between. This CDR3 is CAISESRGSYEQYF. Written as DNA, the CDR3 is TGTGCCATCAGTGAGTCGAGGGGGAGCTACGAGCAGTACTTC.

This clonotype was counted at least ten times. CDR3 DNA: TGTGCCAGCAGCCCGCTGACAGGGAGGACCGGGGAGCTGTTTTTT. It encodes CASSPLTGRTGELFF. V is TRBV7-2 and J is TRBJ2-2, with D possibly matching TRBD1 (7 bases). V lost 5 bases and J 5 bases, leaving 15 bases between the germline ends. The CDR3 extends over 15 amino acids. In germline, CDR1 is SGHTA, CDR2 FQGNSA. Full variable domain (missing parts from reference TRBV7-2 and TRBJ2-2): GAGVSQSPSNKVTEKGKDVELRCDPISGHTALYWYRQSLGQGLEFLIYFQGNSAPDKSGLPSDRFSAERTGGSVSTLTIQRTQQEDSAVYLCASSPLTGRTGELFFGEGSRLTVL.

This clonotype was counted at least ten times. The genes are TRBV28 and TRBJ2-7; 10 bases fit TRBD2. The germline CDR1 and CDR2 sequences are MDHEN and SYDVKM. Trimming cost V 8 bases and J 0 bases; bases outside gene matches: 7. This CDR3 has 15 residues. The CDR3 DNA follows: TGTGCCAGCGGTACTAGCGGGGCGAGCTCCTACGAGCAGTACTTC. Translating gives CASGTSGASSYEQYF.

The chain uses TRBV6-1 and TRBJ1-2, with D maybe TRBD1 (6 bases). The CDR3 spans 13 residues. The V gene lost 6 bases and the J gene lost 6 bases, with 14 bases spanning the gap. Germline V gene lookup returns CDR1 MNHNS and CDR2 SASEGT. The CDR3 reads CASRNRVIDGYTF. In DNA, the CDR3 is TGTGCCAGCAGGAACAGGGTTATCGATGGCTACACCTTC.

This clonotype occurred many times. Written as DNA, the CDR3 is TGTGCCAGTAGCCAGGACGGAGGAAACACTGAAGCTTTCTTT. Its protein product is CASSQDGGNTEAFF. This chain joins TRBV19 and TRBJ1-1; D gene ambiguous. Germline values: CDR1 LNHDA, CDR2 SQIVND (reference sequence). V was pared by 6 bases and J by 2 bases, with 13 bases between. CDR3 length: 14 residues.

This clonotype was counted between two and nine times. The rearrangement uses TRBV20-1 and TRBJ2-5; D remains unclear. This CDR3 is 12 amino acids long. Germline V gives CDR1 DFQATT, CDR2 SNEGSKA (reference sequence). Trimming removed 0 bases at V and 5 bases at J, with 7 bases between. The CDR3 coding sequence is TGCAGTGCTAGAGATCTAGGGGAGACCCAGTACTTC. It codes for CSARDLGETQYF.